This T cell receptor (beta chain) came from a study of T cell responses to AZD1222 COVID-19 vaccine. Comment on this clone: Its antigen is unidentified.

Overall study results and limits: Among vaccine-associated CD4 TCRs, coverage spanned spike, with dominance at 160-218 and 743-854. Repertoire sampling occurred only after the peak T cell response. Only a handful of AZD1222 recipients tested seropositive at baseline. Unmutated regions of variants are reportedly targeted by nearly half of spike-specific TCRs.

Profiling relied on immunoSEQ multiplex PCR, and the TCRdb table lists in-frame clones only, not all of them. The data contain approximately 130,000 clones, roughly 87% of them singletons. The V end lost 0 bases, the J end lost 0 bases, and 10 bases lay between the germline ends. Looked up from germline, CDR1 is SGDLS and CDR2 is YYNGEE. The CDR3 extends over 15 amino acids. V gene TRBV9 combines with J gene TRBJ2-7; D gene unclear. The source is an adult who received the AZD1222 COVID-19 vaccine. The source material was peripheral blood, sampled 28 days after the second AZD1222 dose. As DNA, the CDR3 is TGTGCCAGCAGCGTAGTTCCGGTAAGCTCCTACGAGCAGTACTTC. Amino acids: CASSVVPVSSYEQYF.